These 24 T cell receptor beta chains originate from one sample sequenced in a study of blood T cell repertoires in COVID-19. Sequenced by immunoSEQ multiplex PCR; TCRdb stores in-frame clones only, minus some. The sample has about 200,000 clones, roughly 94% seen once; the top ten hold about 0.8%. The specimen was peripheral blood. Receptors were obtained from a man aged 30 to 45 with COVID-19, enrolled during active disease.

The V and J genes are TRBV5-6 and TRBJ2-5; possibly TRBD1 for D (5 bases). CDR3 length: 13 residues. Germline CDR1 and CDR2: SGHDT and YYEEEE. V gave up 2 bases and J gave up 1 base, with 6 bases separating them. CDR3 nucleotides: TGTGCCAGCAGCTTAGGGGCCCAAGAGACCCAGTACTTC. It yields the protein CASSLGAQETQYF.

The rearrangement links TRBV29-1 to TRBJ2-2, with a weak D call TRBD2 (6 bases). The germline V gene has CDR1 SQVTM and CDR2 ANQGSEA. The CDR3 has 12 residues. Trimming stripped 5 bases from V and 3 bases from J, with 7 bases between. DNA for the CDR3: TGCAGCGTTCGCGGGGACACCGGGGAGCTGTTTTTT. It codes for CSVRGDTGELFF.

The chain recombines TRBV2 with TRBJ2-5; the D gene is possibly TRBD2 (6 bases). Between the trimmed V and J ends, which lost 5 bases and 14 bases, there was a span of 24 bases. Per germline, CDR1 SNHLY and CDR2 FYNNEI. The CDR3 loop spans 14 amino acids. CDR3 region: CASSLARGDKPPYF. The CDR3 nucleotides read TGTGCCAGCAGTCTCGCCCGCGGGGATAAGCCACCCTACTTC.

The CDR3 bases are TGTGCCAGCAGTTCCTGGGGACAGGGGTCTCCCTCTGGAAACACCATATATTTT. Translation: CASSSWGQGSPSGNTIYF. The chain employs TRBV6-2 or TRBV6-3 and TRBJ1-3; 10 bases are shared with TRBD1. Trimming removed 4 bases from V and 0 bases from J; junction bases left unmatched: 9. Per germline, CDR1 MNHEY and CDR2 SVGEGT. This CDR3 has 18 amino acids.

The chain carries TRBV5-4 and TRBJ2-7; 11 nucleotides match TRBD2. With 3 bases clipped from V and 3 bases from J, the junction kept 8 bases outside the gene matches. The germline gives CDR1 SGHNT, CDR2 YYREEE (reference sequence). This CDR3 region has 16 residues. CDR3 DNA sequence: TGTGCCAGCAGCTACGAACTAGCGGGGGAGCACTACGAGCAGTACTTC. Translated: CASSYELAGEHYEQYF.

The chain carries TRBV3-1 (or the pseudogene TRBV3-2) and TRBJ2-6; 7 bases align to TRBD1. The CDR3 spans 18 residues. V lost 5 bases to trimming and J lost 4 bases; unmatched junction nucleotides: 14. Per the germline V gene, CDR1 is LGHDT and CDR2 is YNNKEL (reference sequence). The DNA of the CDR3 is TGTGCCAGCAGCTATGACAGGGCCACCCGTGGGGGGGCCAACGTCCTGACTTTC. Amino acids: CASSYDRATRGGANVLTF.

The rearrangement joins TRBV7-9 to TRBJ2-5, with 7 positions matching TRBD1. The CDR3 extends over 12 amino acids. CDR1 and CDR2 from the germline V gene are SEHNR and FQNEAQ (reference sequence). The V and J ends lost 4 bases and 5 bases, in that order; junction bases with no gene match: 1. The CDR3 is CASSSTGETQYF. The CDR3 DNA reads TGTGCCAGCAGCTCGACAGGGGAGACCCAGTACTTC.

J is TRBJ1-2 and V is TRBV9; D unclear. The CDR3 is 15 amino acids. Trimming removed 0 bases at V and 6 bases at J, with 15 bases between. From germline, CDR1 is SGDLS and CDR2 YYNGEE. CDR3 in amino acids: CASSVAGSEWDGYTF. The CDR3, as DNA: TGTGCCAGCAGCGTAGCGGGGTCCGAGTGGGATGGCTACACCTTC. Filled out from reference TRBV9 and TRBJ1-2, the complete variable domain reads DSGVTQTPKHLITATGQRVTLRCSPRSGDLSVYWYQQSLDQGLQFLIQYYNGEERAKGNILERFSAQQFPDLHSELNLSSLELGDSALYFCASSVAGSEWDGYTFGSGTRLTVV.

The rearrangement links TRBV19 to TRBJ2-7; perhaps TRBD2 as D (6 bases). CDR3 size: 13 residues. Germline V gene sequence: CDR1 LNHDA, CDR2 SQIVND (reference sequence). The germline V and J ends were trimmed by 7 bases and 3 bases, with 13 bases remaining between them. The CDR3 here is CASKAGSDYEQYF. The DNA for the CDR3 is TGTGCCAGTAAGGCGGGGAGCGACTACGAGCAGTACTTC. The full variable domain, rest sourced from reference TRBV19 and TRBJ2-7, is DGGITQSPKYLFRKEGQNVTLSCEQNLNHDAMYWYRQDPGQGLRLIYYSQIVNDFQKGDIAEGYSVSREKKESFPLTVTSAQKNPTAFYLCASKAGSDYEQYFGPGTRLTVT.

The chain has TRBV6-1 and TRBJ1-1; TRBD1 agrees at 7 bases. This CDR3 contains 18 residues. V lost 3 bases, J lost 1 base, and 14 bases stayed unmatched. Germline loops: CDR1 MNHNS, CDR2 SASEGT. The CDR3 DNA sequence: TGTGCCAGCAGTGAGAGGGGAACGACAGGGTTGAGGAACACTGAAGCTTTCTTT. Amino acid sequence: CASSERGTTGLRNTEAFF.

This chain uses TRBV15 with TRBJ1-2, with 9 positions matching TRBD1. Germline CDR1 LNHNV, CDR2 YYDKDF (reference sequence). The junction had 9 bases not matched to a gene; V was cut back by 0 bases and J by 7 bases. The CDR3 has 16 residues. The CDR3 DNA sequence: TGTGCCACCAGCAGAGATCCCGGGACAGGGAGCCTTGGCTACACCTTC. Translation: CATSRDPGTGSLGYTF.

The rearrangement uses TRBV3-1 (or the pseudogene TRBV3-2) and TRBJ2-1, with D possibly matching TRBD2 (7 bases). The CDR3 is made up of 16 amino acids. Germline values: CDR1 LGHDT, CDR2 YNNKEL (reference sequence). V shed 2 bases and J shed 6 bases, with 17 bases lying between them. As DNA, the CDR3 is TGTGCCAGCAGCCAATTGGCGGGGGCCTCTAGCAATGAGCAGTTCTTC. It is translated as CASSQLAGASSNEQFF.

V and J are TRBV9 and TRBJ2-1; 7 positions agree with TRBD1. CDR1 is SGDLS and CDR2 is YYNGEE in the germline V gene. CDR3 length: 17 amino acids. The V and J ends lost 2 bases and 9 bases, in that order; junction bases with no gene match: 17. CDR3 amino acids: CASSVTPTGVVNGEQFF. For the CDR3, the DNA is TGTGCCAGCAGCGTCACTCCCACAGGGGTGGTGAACGGTGAGCAGTTCTTC.

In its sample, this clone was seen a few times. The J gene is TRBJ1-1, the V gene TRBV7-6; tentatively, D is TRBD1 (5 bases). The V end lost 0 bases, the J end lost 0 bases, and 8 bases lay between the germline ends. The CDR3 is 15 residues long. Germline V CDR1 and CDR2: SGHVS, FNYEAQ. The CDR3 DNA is TGTGCCAGCAGCTTAGCAACAGGCTTGAACACTGAAGCTTTCTTT. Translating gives CASSLATGLNTEAFF.

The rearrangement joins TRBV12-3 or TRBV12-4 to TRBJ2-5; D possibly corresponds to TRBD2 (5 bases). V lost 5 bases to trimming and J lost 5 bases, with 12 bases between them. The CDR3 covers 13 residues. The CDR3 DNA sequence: TGTGCCAGCAGTCTCCCCCCGGGGGAGACCCAGTACTTC. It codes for CASSLPPGETQYF.

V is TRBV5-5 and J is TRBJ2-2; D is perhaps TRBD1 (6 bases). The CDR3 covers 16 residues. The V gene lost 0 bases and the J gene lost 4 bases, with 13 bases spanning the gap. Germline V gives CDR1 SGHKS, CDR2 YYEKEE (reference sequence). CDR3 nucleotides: TGTGCCAGCAGCTTGGTCCCTCCAGGGGCCACCGGGGAGCTGTTTTTT. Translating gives CASSLVPPGATGELFF.

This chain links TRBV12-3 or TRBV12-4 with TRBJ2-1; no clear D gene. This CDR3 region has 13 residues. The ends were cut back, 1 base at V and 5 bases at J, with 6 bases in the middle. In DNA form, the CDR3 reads TGTGCCAGCAGTTTAGGGCAAAACAATGAGCAGTTCTTC. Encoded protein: CASSLGQNNEQFF.

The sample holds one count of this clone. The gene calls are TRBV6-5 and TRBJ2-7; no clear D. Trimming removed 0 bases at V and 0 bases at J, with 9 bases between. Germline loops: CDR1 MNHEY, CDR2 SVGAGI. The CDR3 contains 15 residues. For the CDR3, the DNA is TGTGCCAGCAGTTACTCAAAAGGAGTCTCCTACGAGCAGTACTTC. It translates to CASSYSKGVSYEQYF.

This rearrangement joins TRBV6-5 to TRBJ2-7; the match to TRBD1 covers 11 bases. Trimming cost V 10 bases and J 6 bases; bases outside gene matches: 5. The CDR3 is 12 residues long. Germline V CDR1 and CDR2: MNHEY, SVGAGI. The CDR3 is CATRGQGGEQYF. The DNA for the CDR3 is TGTGCCACAAGGGGACAGGGGGGCGAGCAGTACTTC.

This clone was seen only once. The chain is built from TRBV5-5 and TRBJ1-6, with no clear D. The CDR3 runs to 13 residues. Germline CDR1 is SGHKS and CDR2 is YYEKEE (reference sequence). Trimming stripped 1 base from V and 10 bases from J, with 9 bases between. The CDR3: CASSLTGDSPLHF. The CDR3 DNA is TGTGCCAGCAGCTTGACGGGAGACTCACCCCTCCACTTT.

CDR3 amino acids: CASSLGQSDHLEQYF. The CDR3 bases are TGTGCCAGCAGTTTAGGACAAAGTGACCATCTGGAGCAGTACTTC. The rearrangement joins TRBV28 to TRBJ2-7; D is possibly TRBD1 (5 bases). Trimming took 2 bases from V and 7 from J, leaving 18 bases between them. CDR1 and CDR2 (germline): MDHEN, SYDVKM. This CDR3 has 15 amino acids.

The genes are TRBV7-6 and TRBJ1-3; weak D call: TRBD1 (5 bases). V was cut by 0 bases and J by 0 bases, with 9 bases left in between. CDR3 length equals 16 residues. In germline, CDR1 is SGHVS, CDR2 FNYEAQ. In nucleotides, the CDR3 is TGTGCCAGCAGCTTAGCGGAGGGGAGCTCTGGAAACACCATATATTTT. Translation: CASSLAEGSSGNTIYF.

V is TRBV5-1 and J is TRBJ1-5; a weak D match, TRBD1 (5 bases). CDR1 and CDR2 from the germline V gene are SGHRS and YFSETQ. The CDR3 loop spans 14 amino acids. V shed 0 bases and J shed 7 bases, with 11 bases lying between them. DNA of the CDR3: TGCGCCAGCAGCTTGGACAGGTCCAAGCAGCCCCAGCATTTT. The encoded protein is CASSLDRSKQPQHF. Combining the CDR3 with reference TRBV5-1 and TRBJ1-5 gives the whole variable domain KAGVTQTPRYLIKTRGQQVTLSCSPISGHRSVSWYQQTPGQGLQFLFEYFSETQRNKGNFPGRFSGRQFSNSRSEMNVSTLELGDSALYLCASSLDRSKQPQHFGDGTRLSIL.

CDR3 protein: CASSFSLAEDEQFF. The CDR3 nucleotides are TGTGCCAGCAGCTTCTCTCTCGCTGAGGATGAGCAGTTCTTC. This chain uses TRBV5-4 with TRBJ2-1; unclear D gene. The CDR3 has 14 amino acids. Trimming left V 2 bases short and J 8 bases short, with 14 bases between. Germline V lookup: CDR1 SGHNT, CDR2 YYREEE (reference sequence).